The 20 T cell receptor beta chains below all came from one sample that was sequenced in a study of shared clonotypes between healthy human individuals. The method was immunoSEQ multiplex PCR; TCRdb's version includes in-frame clones alone and lacks a portion of them. Among some 2.1 million clones listed, about 94% were seen once. Naive CD8 cells, CD45RO-negative and positively selected for CCR7, excluded terminally differentiated effector memory CD45RA+ cells. The sample taken for sequencing was naive CD8+ T cells from PBMCs. The receptors were sampled from a young man in good health. Some clones in this sample may be carry-over from other donors' samples.

The rearrangement uses TRBV28 and TRBJ1-1; D may be TRBD1 (5 bases). V was shortened by 0 bases and J by 0 bases, with 11 bases between the two germline ends. Germline V gene lookup returns CDR1 MDHEN and CDR2 SYDVKM. This CDR3 is built from 16 residues. The CDR3 DNA sequence: TGTGCCAGCAGTTTATGGGGGGAGGGTATGAACACTGAAGCTTTCTTT. Its protein product is CASSLWGEGMNTEAFF.

The DNA of the CDR3 is TGTGCCAGCTCACCACCGCCACCAACTAATGAAAAACTGTTTTTT. It codes for CASSPPPPTNEKLFF. The genes are TRBV18 and TRBJ1-4; D ambiguous. The length of the CDR3 is 15 residues. V was cut by 0 bases and J by 0 bases, with 5 bases left in between. Germline V lookup: CDR1 KGHSH, CDR2 LQKENI. Looking up the rest from reference TRBV18 and TRBJ1-4 gives the full variable domain: NAGVMQNPRHLVRRRGQEARLRCSPMKGHSHVYWYRQLPEEGLKFMVYLQKENIIDESGMPKERFSAEFPKEGPSILRIQQVVRGDSAAYFCASSPPPPTNEKLFFGSGTQLSVL.

The rearrangement joins TRBV7-9 to TRBJ2-7; TRBD2 matches at 9 bases. The CDR3 is made up of 14 amino acids. Germline loops: CDR1 SEHNR, CDR2 FQNEAQ (reference sequence). The V gene end was trimmed by 1 base and the J gene end by 6 bases; junction bases not matched to a gene: 4. CDR3 sequence (DNA): TGTGCCAGCAGCTTAGGGGGACTAGCACGCGAGCAGTACTTC. Translation: CASSLGGLAREQYF.

This clone was seen only once. The chain links TRBV19 to TRBJ2-7; 9 bases line up with TRBD1. The junction had 7 bases not matched to a gene; V was cut back by 5 bases and J by 2 bases. This CDR3 is built from 15 residues. Germline V gene lookup returns CDR1 LNHDA and CDR2 SQIVND (reference sequence). In DNA, the CDR3 is TGTGCCAGTAGTGTACAGGGGGCATCGCCCTACGAGCAGTACTTC. This sequence encodes CASSVQGASPYEQYF.

This chain joins TRBV5-1 and TRBJ2-3; unclear D gene. The CDR3 has 13 amino acids. Trimming removed 0 bases from V and 4 bases from J, with 6 bases in between. CDR1 is SGHRS, CDR2 YFSETQ, per germline. CDR3 nucleotides: TGCGCCAGCAGCTTGGATAATTCAGATACGCAGTATTTT. Its protein product is CASSLDNSDTQYF.

DNA for the CDR3: TGCGCCAGCAGCCAATCCCCGGGACTAGCTCTGCGGCAGTACTTC. This translates into CASSQSPGLALRQYF. This chain joins TRBV4-1 and TRBJ2-7, with TRBD2 identical over 9 bases. The CDR3 runs to 15 residues. Germline CDR1 reads MGHRA; CDR2 reads YSYEKL. Losses at the gene ends were 2 bases for V and 9 bases for J; bases not matched to a gene: 11.

This chain links TRBV7-3 with TRBJ2-5, with 7 bases fitting TRBD1. In germline, CDR1 is SGHTA, CDR2 FQGTGA. This CDR3 is built from 15 residues. V lost 4 bases to trimming and J lost 1 base; unmatched junction nucleotides: 6. The CDR3: CASSYSSGGQETQYF. In DNA form, the CDR3 reads TGTGCCAGCAGCTACTCGTCAGGGGGCCAAGAGACCCAGTACTTC.

The chain is built from TRBV5-1 and TRBJ2-1; weak D call: TRBD2 (7 bases). The V gene lost 0 bases and the J gene lost 5 bases, with 12 bases spanning the gap. The CDR3 contains 15 residues. CDR1 is SGHRS, CDR2 YFSETQ, per germline. The CDR3 spells CASSLVGGANNEQFF. The CDR3 coding sequence is TGCGCCAGCAGCTTGGTAGGGGGGGCTAACAATGAGCAGTTCTTC.

About this clone: Within the sample, other DNA sequences also encode this same CDR3. This chain links TRBV7-9 with TRBJ2-7; possibly TRBD1 or TRBD2 for D (5 bases each). This CDR3 has 13 residues. V lost 5 bases and J lost 0, with 8 bases in between. Germline V gives CDR1 SEHNR, CDR2 FQNEAQ (reference sequence). The CDR3 spells CASSLGPSYEQYF. The CDR3 nucleotides are TGTGCCAGCAGCCTGGGACCCTCCTACGAGCAGTACTTC.

The chain combines TRBV6-4 with TRBJ2-4, with TRBD1 as a possible D gene (6 bases). Per germline, CDR1 MRHNA and CDR2 SNTAGT. Trimming shortened V by 6 bases and J by 0 bases, and 12 bases separated the two germline ends. The CDR3 spans 15 residues. The CDR3, as DNA: TGTGCCAGCAGCCCGGACAGCCGAGCCAAAAACATTCAGTACTTC. Its protein product is CASSPDSRAKNIQYF.

The V call is TRBV12-5, the J call TRBJ1-1, with a possible D match to TRBD1 (5 bases). Deletions cut 2 bases from V and 1 base from J, with 14 bases between. Germline CDR1 and CDR2: LGHNT and FRNRAP. The CDR3 totals 16 residues. The chain's CDR3 is CASGLRVKQGNTEAFF. The CDR3 nucleotides read TGTGCTAGTGGTTTGAGAGTGAAGCAGGGGAACACTGAAGCTTTCTTT.

The V gene is TRBV5-1, the J gene TRBJ2-7; the D gene is possibly TRBD2 (6 bases). CDR3 size: 13 residues. The germline gives CDR1 SGHRS, CDR2 YFSETQ. The V and J ends lost 3 bases and 3 bases respectively, with 10 bases between them. In nucleotides, the CDR3 is TGCGCCAGCAGCTCGGGGGATTACTACGAGCAGTACTTC. Amino acids: CASSSGDYYEQYF.

The chain carries TRBV7-6 and TRBJ1-2; TRBD1 agrees at 8 bases. Germline lookup yields CDR1 SGHVS and CDR2 FNYEAQ. The J segment lost 4 bases and the V segment lost 4 bases, leaving 5 bases of the junction unmatched. This CDR3 comprises 14 residues. The CDR3: CASSSGTGIYGYTF. The CDR3 nucleotides are TGTGCCAGCAGCTCCGGGACAGGAATCTATGGCTACACCTTC.

CDR3 loop: CASSQDHIENTEAFF. The CDR3 coding sequence is TGCGCCAGCAGCCAAGATCATATCGAGAACACTGAAGCTTTCTTT. The V and J genes are TRBV4-3 and TRBJ1-1; D remains ambiguous. This CDR3 spans 15 amino acids. Germline values: CDR1 LGHNA, CDR2 YSLEER. Trimming shortened V by 0 bases and J by 1 base, and 9 bases separated the two germline ends.

This clone was recorded a few times. This chain links TRBV6-5 with TRBJ1-1, with 11 bases that match TRBD1. The CDR3 runs to 15 residues. Germline V CDR1 and CDR2: MNHEY, SVGAGI. Trimming took 6 bases from V and 5 from J; bases not matched to a gene: 8. CDR3 loop: CASSTGTGGVTEAFF. The DNA of the CDR3 is TGTGCCAGCAGCACCGGGACAGGGGGAGTTACTGAAGCTTTCTTT.

The V call is TRBV7-9, the J call TRBJ2-7; 12 bases are a match to TRBD2. This CDR3 spans 14 amino acids. Unmatched junction bases numbered 4, after V lost 5 bases and J lost 5 bases. Looked up from germline, CDR1 is SEHNR and CDR2 is FQNEAQ (reference sequence). The CDR3 region has the DNA TGTGCCAGCAGCCGCGGACTAGCGGGACACGAGCAGTACTTC. Its translation is CASSRGLAGHEQYF.

In the case of this clone: Additional DNA sequences in this sample encode the identical CDR3. The chain links TRBV4-3 to TRBJ2-2; TRBD2 matches at 8 bases. Germline V gene data show CDR1 as LGHNA and CDR2 as YSLEER. Germline trimming cut 4 bases from V and 1 base from J; bases unmatched to any gene: 5. The CDR3 contains 16 residues. The CDR3 is CASSPRLAGNTGELFF. Written as DNA, the CDR3 is TGCGCCAGCAGCCCCCGCCTAGCGGGGAACACCGGGGAGCTGTTTTTT.

The rearrangement joins TRBV4-3 to TRBJ2-5, with 10 positions matching TRBD2. The CDR3 totals 16 residues. V shed 3 bases, J shed 3 bases, and the junction held 7 bases outside the gene matches. Germline CDR1 reads LGHNA; CDR2 reads YSLEER. The CDR3 protein is CASSQRGLAGEETQYF. The CDR3 DNA follows: TGCGCCAGCAGCCAGAGGGGGCTAGCGGGAGAAGAGACCCAGTACTTC.

The chain couples TRBV28 to TRBJ2-1; D might be TRBD1 (5 bases). Per the germline V gene, CDR1 is MDHEN and CDR2 is SYDVKM. V lost 8 bases and J lost 8, with 16 bases in between. This CDR3 contains 13 residues. CDR3 bases: TGTGCCAGCGGTTGGACATGGGGCGATGAGCAGTTCTTC. It translates to CASGWTWGDEQFF.

The chain is built from TRBV5-4 and TRBJ1-2; the match to TRBD1 covers 8 bases. CDR1 is SGHNT and CDR2 is YYREEE in the germline V gene (reference sequence). This CDR3 is 14 amino acids long. The J segment lost 4 bases and the V segment lost 4 bases, leaving 6 bases of the junction unmatched. CDR3 coding DNA: TGTGCCAGCAGCCCAGGGGGCGCAGTCTATGGCTACACCTTC. Its protein is CASSPGGAVYGYTF.